The 3 T cell receptor beta chains given below trace back to one sample, sequenced in a study of shared clonotypes between healthy human individuals. As defined, naive CD8 cells were CD45RO-negative and positively selected for CCR7, with terminally differentiated effector memory CD45RA+ cells excluded. TCRdb keeps only in-frame clones here, not all; method: immunoSEQ multiplex PCR. The sample includes millions of clones, about 95% seen only once; the top ten take about 1.1%. The sample consisted of naive CD8+ T cells sorted from blood. The receptor set was obtained from a young man in good health.

This chain connects TRBV7-9 to TRBJ2-7; D is possibly TRBD1 or TRBD2 (6 bases each). Trimming took 1 base from V and 5 from J, leaving 15 bases between them. CDR1 and CDR2 (germline): SEHNR, FQNEAQ (reference sequence). The CDR3 contains 15 residues. This CDR3 is CASSLGWGAKDEQYF. CDR3 in DNA: TGTGCCAGCAGCTTAGGTTGGGGGGCAAAGGACGAGCAGTACTTC.

This clone was seen a single time. The chain links TRBV27 to TRBJ1-6; perhaps TRBD1 as D (6 bases). V dropped 6 bases and J dropped 8 bases, with 14 bases sitting between them. The CDR3 runs to 14 residues. The germline CDR1 and CDR2 sequences are MNHEY and SMNVEV (reference sequence). CDR3 sequence: CASSPYRVDSPLHF. The DNA of the CDR3 is TGTGCCAGCAGCCCATACAGGGTGGATTCACCCCTCCACTTT.

CDR3 sequence reads: CASSSRQGTSYNEQFF. In DNA, the CDR3 is TGTGCCAGCAGTTCACGACAGGGGACGTCCTACAATGAGCAGTTCTTC. The chain couples TRBV28 to TRBJ2-1; 8 bases line up with TRBD1. This CDR3 has 16 amino acids. V was pared by 4 bases and J by 1 base, with 6 bases of the junction left unmatched. The germline V gene has CDR1 MDHEN and CDR2 SYDVKM.